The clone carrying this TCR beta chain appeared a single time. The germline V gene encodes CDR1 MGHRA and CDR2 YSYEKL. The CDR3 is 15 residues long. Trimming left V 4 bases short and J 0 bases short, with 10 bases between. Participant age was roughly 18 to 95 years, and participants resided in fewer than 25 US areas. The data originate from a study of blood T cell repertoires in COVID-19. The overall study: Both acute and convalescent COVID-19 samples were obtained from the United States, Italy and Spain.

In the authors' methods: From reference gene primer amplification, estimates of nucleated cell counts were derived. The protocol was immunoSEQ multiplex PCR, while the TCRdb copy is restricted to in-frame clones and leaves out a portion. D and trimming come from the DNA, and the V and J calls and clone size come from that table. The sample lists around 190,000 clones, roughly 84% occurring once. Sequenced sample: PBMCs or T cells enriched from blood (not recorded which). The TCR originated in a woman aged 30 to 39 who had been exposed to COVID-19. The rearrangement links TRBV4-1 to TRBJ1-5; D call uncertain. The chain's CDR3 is CASSRTQDSNQPQHF. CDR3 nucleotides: TGCGCCAGCAGCCGAACGCAGGATAGCAATCAGCCCCAGCATTTT.